These T cell receptor beta chains were read from a single sample in a study of blood T cell repertoires in COVID-19. Sequencing used immunoSEQ multiplex PCR; TCRdb keeps in-frame clones, though not all of them. The sample lists some 74,000 clones, around four fifths occurring once. Sequencing was done on a sample of peripheral blood. The receptor source for this set is a woman aged 45 to 65 with acute or convalescent COVID-19. The CDR3 runs from the conserved cysteine through the conserved F or W. D genes are given only for firm matches. Rows give clone size only sometimes, using once, few, many, or a class for an expanded clone.

v_call	d_call	j_call	clone_size	cdr3_nt	cdr3_aa
TRBV7-8	NA	TRBJ2-5	NA	TGTGCCAGCAGCTTAGGTAGCCAAGAGACCCAGTACTTC	CASSLGSQETQYF
TRBV4-2	NA	TRBJ1-1	few	TGTGCCAGCAGCCGGGGCCGGCTTGAAGCTTTCTTT	CASSRGRLEAFF
TRBV11-2	NA	TRBJ1-5	NA	TGTGCCAGCAGCTTTGGCACCTATCAGCCCCAGCATTTT	CASSFGTYQPQHF
TRBV7-9	NA	TRBJ2-3	once	TGTGCCAGCAGCCCGCAGGATACGCAGTATTTT	CASSPQDTQYF
TRBV7-2	TRBD1	TRBJ2-7	NA	TGTGCCAGCAGCCCAGTTGGGACAGGGGACCACGAGCAGTACTTC	CASSPVGTGDHEQYF
TRBV6-6	NA	TRBJ1-6	few	TGTGCCAGCAGTTACTCGGAGGGGAATTCACCCCTCCACTTT	CASSYSEGNSPLHF
TRBV4-3	NA	TRBJ2-4	NA	TGCGCCAGCAGCCAAGCCCTGGACAGCCAGGGGAAAAACATTCAGTACTTC	CASSQALDSQGKNIQYF
TRBV6-5	NA	TRBJ2-7	NA	TGTGCCAGCCGAATGGGCAGAGCCTACGAGCAGTACTTC	CASRMGRAYEQYF
TRBV14	NA	TRBJ1-2	NA	TGTGCCAGCAGCCAAGGAGACAGCCTCTATGGCTACACCTTC	CASSQGDSLYGYTF
TRBV5-5	NA	TRBJ2-1	NA	TGTGCCAGCAGCTCAAGCGGACTGTCCGGACGCGGTGAGCAGTTCTTC	CASSSSGLSGRGEQFF
TRBV15	TRBD1	TRBJ2-1	NA	TGTGCCACCAGCATTGGACAGGGGTCCTACAATGAGCAGTTCTTC	CATSIGQGSYNEQFF
TRBV7-8	TRBD1	TRBJ1-4	NA	TGTGCCAGCAGCTTCGGGACAGGGGGCCCGAAGGGGAATGAAAAACTGTTTTTT	CASSFGTGGPKGNEKLFF
TRBV7-3	NA	TRBJ2-1	NA	TGTGCCAGCAGCTTGGGGGGTCTCAATGAGCAGTTCTTC	CASSLGGLNEQFF
TRBV7-8	NA	TRBJ1-1	NA	TGTGCCAGCAGCTTCGGTCCAGGTATCACTGAAGCTTTCTTT	CASSFGPGITEAFF
TRBV7-3	NA	TRBJ2-3	NA	TGTGCCAGCAGCTTCGCTCCCGGGGGTGGGACAGATACGCAGTATTTT	CASSFAPGGGTDTQYF
TRBV12-3/TRBV12-4	TRBD2	TRBJ2-7	NA	TGTGCCAGCAGTTCCCGGGGGGCCTACGAGCAGTACTTC	CASSSRGAYEQYF
TRBV28	TRBD1	TRBJ1-4	NA	TGTGCCAGCAGCCCTCCAGGGACAGGGGTGGAAAAACTGTTTTTT	CASSPPGTGVEKLFF
TRBV19	TRBD1	TRBJ1-1	once	TGTGCCAGTAGTATAGCGGGACAGGCGAACACTGAAGCTTTCTTT	CASSIAGQANTEAFF
TRBV6-5	NA	TRBJ1-2	NA	TGTGCCAGCAGTTACCGGCCGTACAGAGACAACTATGGCTACACCTTC	CASSYRPYRDNYGYTF
TRBV2	TRBD1	TRBJ1-5	NA	TGTGCCAGCAGGGGGCTTGTGGGGACAGGCAATCAGCCCCAGCATTTT	CASRGLVGTGNQPQHF
TRBV30	NA	TRBJ1-5	NA	TGTGCCTGGAGGAGGGAGGGCGGCAATCAGCCCCAGCATTTT	CAWRREGGNQPQHF
TRBV2	NA	TRBJ2-5	NA	TGTGCCAGCAGAAAGGGGTGGCAGCAAGAGACCCAGTACTTC	CASRKGWQQETQYF
TRBV13	NA	TRBJ2-1	NA	TGTGCCAGCAGCTTAGGCAGGGGCAATGAGCAGTTCTTC	CASSLGRGNEQFF
TRBV5-3	TRBD1	TRBJ1-6	NA	TGTGCCAGAAGAGGGCCGGGCACAGGGGACTCACCCCTCCACTTT	CARRGPGTGDSPLHF
TRBV5-1	TRBD2	TRBJ2-5	NA	TGCGCCAGCAGCCCGGGACTAGCGTACCAAGAGACCCAGTACTTC	CASSPGLAYQETQYF